This T cell receptor beta chain appears in the sequencing data of a study of blood T cell repertoires in COVID-19 (dated by TCRdb to about 2020). Regarding the complete study: Samples covering the acute and convalescent phases of COVID-19 were provided by collaborators in the United States, Italy and Spain. Samples were obtained from the ongoing ImmuneRACE study (first 160 participants) and from over 1,000 subjects provided by 6 global collaborators. Subjects who had been exposed to COVID-19, were actively infected with it, or had recovered from it provided the deeply sampled blood TCRbeta repertoires that made up the dataset. A de-identified subject ID, COVID-19 status, age in years and sex were almost always included in the sample metadata. HLA class I and class II types, where available, came from metadata supplied by the sample provider rather than from assay-based typing. The prospective study material was composed of cDNA or gDNA derived from T cells, B-cell-depleted T cells, or PBMCs. The repertoires were released in a freely available public database intended as a resource for research on the immune response to SARS-CoV-2.

In the prospective study, participants were about 18 to 95 years old, resided in about two dozen geographic areas of the United States, and were enrolled through a virtual design. Cohort assignment in the prospective study relied on participant-reported clinical history from a screening survey and a study questionnaire. Exposed participants had been in contact, within 2 weeks of entering the study, with a person who had a PCR-confirmed or clinician-diagnosed case of COVID-19. In the prospective study, whole blood, serum and a nasopharyngeal or oropharyngeal swab were collected from each participant by mobile phlebotomists. Additional blood draws and questionnaires over an approximately two-month period could optionally be provided by prospective study participants. Before DNA extraction, blood samples from the prospective study were shipped at room temperature or frozen. Results the study describes overall, beyond this receptor: The amount of clinical and demographic metadata varied by source and participant and was provided uncurated.

Regarding this clone: Its antigen is still unknown. Base-call qualities are not available, and no considerably larger clone is one nucleotide away.

TCRbeta CDR3 regions were amplified from genomic DNA using the immunoSEQ Assay, a bias-controlled multiplex PCR. In the original analysis: The number of nucleated cells in each sample was estimated by amplification of reference gene primers within the assay. To quantify the absolute abundance of each unique TCRbeta CDR3 rearrangement, sequence reads were collapsed and filtered. Productive Simpson clonality was computed per sample as the square root of Simpson's diversity index over productive rearrangements. TCRdb took this table from immuneACCESS and kept in-frame rearrangements with V and J called. Such tables lack part of the clones; where checked against another copy, unresolved V genes explain under half of the gap, and the rest is unexplained. The D gene and trimming were derived from the DNA, and the V and J assignments and clone size from that table. This sample lists about 260,000 clones; over 70% were detected once. 2.5% to 4% of the sample is in the top ten clones.

Clipping removes 4 bases from V and 6 bases from J, with 1 as the unmatched junction base count. From its cysteine to its phenylalanine, the CDR3 spans 13 amino acids. The kept DNA is CDR3 alone, 39 bases in frame from the first base. Via the germline V gene (reference sequence), CDR1 is MNHEY and CDR2 SMNVEV. The receptor was isolated from a woman in her thirties or forties who had been exposed to COVID-19. The rearranged chain carries TRBV27 and TRBJ1-5, and 9 junction bases match TRBD1. The sequencing input was PBMCs or T cells enriched from blood (not recorded which). The CDR3 has the sequence CASSSDRGQPQHF. The DNA sequence reads TGTGCCAGCAGTTCGGACAGGGGTCAGCCCCAGCATTTT.